The 27 T cell receptor beta chains reported below all come from one sample, sequenced in a study of identical twins. TCRdb re-derived calls from the 5' RACE reads in MiXCR, one entry per CDR3 protein. Of more than 350,000 distinct CDR3 sequences listed, approximately 9.1% are singletons. The sample consisted of naive T cells sorted from blood. The receptors were sampled from a woman in her forties or fifties in good health.

This clonotype was observed a handful of times. The chain carries TRBV3-1 and TRBJ2-5; 13 bases align to TRBD2. This CDR3 contains 15 residues. With 8 bases clipped from V and 4 bases from J, the junction kept 7 bases outside the gene matches. Germline V CDR1 and CDR2: LGHDT, YNNKEL (reference sequence). The CDR3 DNA is TGTGCCAGCGGGGCACTAGCGGGAGGGCGAGAGACCCAGTACTTC. Translating gives CASGALAGGRETQYF.

In this sample, this clonotype turned up a few times. The CDR3 sequence is CASSGQGFGELFF. The CDR3 nucleotides are TGTGCCAGCAGTGGACAGGGGTTCGGGGAGCTGTTTTTT. The rearrangement joins TRBV6-5 to TRBJ2-2; TRBD1 matches at 9 bases. Germline loops: CDR1 MNHEY, CDR2 SVGAGI. The CDR3 covers 13 residues. Trimming at V came to 5 bases and at J to 7 bases, leaving 2 bases not matched to a gene.

The chain couples TRBV7-9 to TRBJ1-3; D remains unclear. Germline assignment: CDR1 SEHNR and CDR2 FQNEAQ (reference sequence). The CDR3 has 15 residues. CDR3 region: CAGVWAGYSGNTIYF. CDR3 DNA: TGTGCTGGCGTGTGGGCAGGCTACTCTGGAAACACCATATATTTT.

This clonotype was found a few times. The V and J genes are TRBV5-1 and TRBJ2-5, with TRBD1 identical over 11 bases. This CDR3 region has 16 residues. Germline CDR1 is SGHRS and CDR2 is YFSETQ. J was trimmed by 2 bases and V by 1 base; bases with no gene match: 4. This CDR3 reads CASSLTGTGGQETQYF. Here the CDR3 DNA reads TGCGCCAGCAGCTTGACCGGGACAGGGGGTCAAGAGACCCAGTACTTC. The complete variable domain, with remaining parts taken from reference TRBV5-1 and TRBJ2-5, reads KAGVTQTPRYLIKTRGQQVTLSCSPISGHRSVSWYQQTPGQGLQFLFEYFSETQRNKGNFPGRFSGRQFSNSRSEMNVSTLELGDSALYLCASSLTGTGGQETQYFGPGTRLLVL.

This clonotype occurred a few times. The chain couples TRBV18 to TRBJ2-7; 8 bases are shared with TRBD2. The CDR3 totals 13 residues. Germline loops: CDR1 KGHSH, CDR2 LQKENI. The V segment lost 3 bases and the J segment 6 bases; nucleotides outside the gene matches: 4. Written as DNA, the CDR3 is TGTGCCAGCTCACCGCAGCGGGAGACCGAGCAGTACTTC. It specifies CASSPQRETEQYF.

In its sample, this clonotype was seen a few times. The V and J genes are TRBV10-3 and TRBJ1-2; weak D call: TRBD1 (5 bases). CDR1 is ENHRY and CDR2 is SYGVKD in the germline V gene. There are 13 residues in the CDR3. Trimming removed 6 bases at V and 6 bases at J, with 14 bases between. The CDR3 bases are TGTGCCATCAGCGAACCGGGGCGGGATGGCTACACCTTC. Protein product: CAISEPGRDGYTF.

This clonotype was found a few times. V and J are TRBV3-1 and TRBJ2-7, with 7 bases aligning to TRBD2. This CDR3 has 14 residues. The germline V gene has CDR1 LGHDT and CDR2 YNNKEL (reference sequence). The junction had 5 bases not matched to a gene; V was cut back by 0 bases and J by 6 bases. The CDR3 DNA sequence: TGTGCCAGCAGCCAAGATGGGCTAGCGGCCGAGCAGTACTTC. Translating it yields CASSQDGLAAEQYF.

This clonotype showed up just a few times. This chain connects TRBV5-1 to TRBJ2-7; D assignment may be TRBD1 or TRBD2 (6 bases each). Trimming shortened V by 2 bases and J by 6 bases, and 12 bases separated the two germline ends. The CDR3 is 13 amino acids. The germline V gene has CDR1 SGHRS and CDR2 YFSETQ. CDR3 amino acids: CASSFKQGGEQYV. The CDR3 bases are TGCGCCAGCAGCTTTAAACAGGGAGGCGAGCAGTACGTC.

This clonotype showed up many times. This chain joins TRBV12-3 or TRBV12-4 and TRBJ2-2; D remains unclear. Trimming removed 8 bases from V and 1 base from J, with 5 bases in between. The CDR3 sequence is 12 residues long. CDR3 in DNA: TGTGCCAGCGATCGGAACACCGGGGAGCTGTTTTTT. Protein: CASDRNTGELFF.

This clonotype was observed at least ten times. The V gene is TRBV6-1, the J gene TRBJ2-7; D uncertain. Trimming left V 6 bases short and J 3 bases short, with 12 bases between. Germline V gene lookup returns CDR1 MNHNS and CDR2 SASEGT. The CDR3 length is 13 residues. CDR3 in DNA: TGTGCCAGCAGCAACTGGGATAACTACGAGCAGTACTTC. As protein: CASSNWDNYEQYF.

The table lists this clonotype with many counts. The V gene is TRBV5-1, the J gene TRBJ1-1, with TRBD1 matching over 8 bases. Per the germline V gene, CDR1 is SGHRS and CDR2 is YFSETQ. CDR3 size: 14 residues. J gave up 10 bases and V 0 bases, and 8 bases lay outside the gene matches. This CDR3 is CASSLEGQGLGAFF. CDR3 nucleotides: TGCGCCAGCAGCTTGGAAGGACAGGGTCTCGGAGCTTTCTTT.

This clonotype occurred a few times. The chain recombines TRBV11-1 with TRBJ2-1; 8 bases are a match to TRBD1. Germline CDR1 is SGHAT and CDR2 is FQDESV (reference sequence). CDR3 length: 14 residues. V shed 3 bases and J 8 bases; nucleotides not matched to a gene: 6. DNA of the CDR3: TGTGCCAGCAGCTTGGGGGACAGGCTCGATGAGCAGTTCTTC. Amino acid sequence: CASSLGDRLDEQFF.

J is TRBJ2-6 and V is TRBV7-3; D is perhaps TRBD2 (5 bases). The CDR3 spans 18 residues. CDR1 and CDR2 (germline): SGHTA, FQGTGA. V was trimmed by 1 base and J by 2 bases, leaving 15 bases between them. The CDR3 region has the DNA TGTGCCAGCAGCTTAAGAGTCTCAATCGGGACTGGGGCCAACGTCCTGACTTTC. Translating it yields CASSLRVSIGTGANVLTF.

This clonotype showed up many times. The junction and the germline gene differ at one end; a read error may be behind it. This chain connects TRBV5-1 to TRBJ1-1; 9 positions agree with TRBD1. This CDR3 has 11 amino acids. The germline V gene has CDR1 SGHRS and CDR2 YFSETQ. In nucleotides, the CDR3 is TGCGCCAGCAGCTCTGGGACAGGGAGACCCTTT. This translates into CASSSGTGRPF.

V usage is TRBV5-6 and J usage is TRBJ2-3; D is perhaps TRBD1 or TRBD2 (6 bases each). This CDR3 has 15 residues. The ends were cut back, 0 bases at V and 3 bases at J, with 11 bases in the middle. Germline lookup yields CDR1 SGHDT and CDR2 YYEEEE. The CDR3 reads CASSLGGALTDTQYF. The CDR3 DNA is TGTGCCAGCAGCTTGGGGGGGGCGTTGACAGATACGCAGTATTTT.

The chain joins TRBV29-1 to TRBJ2-1; 9 nucleotides align to TRBD1. CDR1 SQVTM and CDR2 ANQGSEA come from the germline V gene. The CDR3 is made up of 13 amino acids. The V segment lost 7 bases and the J segment 3 bases; nucleotides outside the gene matches: 4. The CDR3 loop is CSGDRGYYNEQFF. CDR3 coding DNA: TGCAGCGGTGACAGGGGGTACTACAATGAGCAGTTCTTC.

The rearrangement joins TRBV4-1 to TRBJ2-7, with 13 bases lining up with TRBD2. The CDR3 loop spans 19 amino acids. Losses at the gene ends were 5 bases for V and 6 bases for J; bases not matched to a gene: 19. CDR1 is MGHRA and CDR2 is YSYEKL in the germline V gene. The CDR3 DNA is TGCGCCAGCAGCGTTGGGACTAGCGGGAATCCTGTGGTTGGTTGCGAGCAGTACTTC. Protein product: CASSVGTSGNPVVGCEQYF.

In this sample, this clonotype turned up many times. The chain couples TRBV29-1 to TRBJ2-7; TRBD1 agrees at 9 bases. V was clipped by 6 bases and J by 5 bases; unmatched bases: 8. The CDR3 is 13 residues long. Germline CDR1 SQVTM, CDR2 ANQGSEA. For the CDR3, the DNA is TGCAGCGTCACCGGGACAGGGTTCCACGAGCAGTACTTC. Its protein is CSVTGTGFHEQYF.

In this sample, this clonotype turned up many times. The chain recombines TRBV19 with TRBJ2-2; tentative D call: TRBD2 (7 bases). The CDR3 is 14 residues long. Germline V gives CDR1 LNHDA, CDR2 SQIVND (reference sequence). Trimming shortened V by 3 bases and J by 3 bases, and 8 bases separated the two germline ends. The CDR3 DNA reads TGTGCCAGTAGTATGCGGGGGCACACCGGGGAGCTGTTTTTT. Its protein is CASSMRGHTGELFF.

This clonotype was observed a few times. This chain joins TRBV6-5 and TRBJ2-3; TRBD1 matches at 7 bases. Germline V gene data show CDR1 as MNHEY and CDR2 as SVGAGI. The V segment lost 6 bases and the J segment 3 bases; nucleotides outside the gene matches: 3. The CDR3 has 13 residues. The CDR3, as DNA: TGTGCCAGCAGAGACAGGGTGACAGATACGCAGTATTTT. It encodes CASRDRVTDTQYF.

The chain links TRBV4-1 to TRBJ2-7; 13 nucleotides agree with TRBD2. J gave up 3 bases and V 1 base, and 0 bases lay outside the gene matches. Germline CDR1 reads MGHRA; CDR2 reads YSYEKL. The CDR3 totals 15 residues. The CDR3 DNA sequence: TGCGCCAGCAGCCAAGGACTAGCGGGAGGCTACGAGCAGTACTTC. It translates to CASSQGLAGGYEQYF.

This rearrangement joins TRBV5-1 to TRBJ1-6; D is ambiguous. V lost 0 bases to trimming and J lost 0 bases, with 7 bases between them. The CDR3 loop spans 16 amino acids. Germline CDR1 and CDR2: SGHRS and YFSETQ. The CDR3 sequence: CASSLDGLSYNSPLHF. The CDR3 nucleotides read TGCGCCAGCAGCTTGGATGGTCTCTCCTATAATTCACCCCTCCACTTT.

The chain recombines TRBV11-2 with TRBJ2-1, with 12 nucleotides matching TRBD2. This CDR3 comprises 20 residues. V dropped 5 bases and J dropped 6; count of bases not matched to a gene: 20. Germline CDR1 and CDR2: SGHAT and FQNNGV. DNA of the CDR3: TGTGCCAGCAGCCTCCCTCGGGCTGCCCCGGGACTAGCGGGCCCCAATGAGCAGTTCTTC. The encoded protein is CASSLPRAAPGLAGPNEQFF. The full variable domain, in which reference TRBV11-2 and TRBJ2-1 provide the parts outside the CDR3, is EAGVAQSPRYKIIEKRQSVAFWCNPISGHATLYWYQQILGQGPKLLIQFQNNGVVDDSQLPKDRFSAERLKGVDSTLKIQPAKLEDSAVYLCASSLPRAAPGLAGPNEQFFGPGTRLTVL.

The rearrangement uses TRBV6-2 or TRBV6-3 and TRBJ1-5, with D tentatively TRBD1 (5 bases). Germline CDR1 and CDR2: MNHEY and SVGEGT. The V end was cut by 2 bases, the J end by 7 bases, with 12 bases between. There are 14 residues in the CDR3. CDR3 in DNA: TGTGCCAGCAGTTACCTCATGGAGGGGCAGCCCCAGCATTTT. Protein: CASSYLMEGQPQHF.

Concerning this clonotype itself: One junction end disagrees with the germline gene, perhaps due to a read error. The gene calls are TRBV9 and TRBJ2-1; 11 nucleotides agree with TRBD2. Germline V gene lookup returns CDR1 SGDLS and CDR2 YYNGEE. The CDR3 is 20 amino acids. The CDR3 reads CASSVVHLAGGQPFYNKQFF. In nucleotides, the CDR3 is TGTGCCAGCAGCGTAGTACATTTAGCGGGAGGGCAACCTTTCTACAATAAGCAGTTCTTC.

This clonotype was seen more than once but under ten times. V is TRBV4-1 and J is TRBJ1-1, with D possibly TRBD1 on 6 matching bases. The V end was cut by 4 bases, the J end by 5 bases, with 14 bases between. Germline lookup yields CDR1 MGHRA and CDR2 YSYEKL. The length of the CDR3 is 14 residues. The CDR3 sequence: CASSPGAGVTEAFF. Written as DNA, the CDR3 is TGCGCCAGCAGCCCGGGGGCGGGGGTGACTGAAGCTTTCTTT.

The chain employs TRBV11-2 and TRBJ2-1; 7 positions match TRBD1. This CDR3 is 15 amino acids long. The germline gives CDR1 SGHAT, CDR2 FQNNGV. Germline trimming cut 5 bases from V and 7 bases from J; bases unmatched to any gene: 11. CDR3 in amino acids: CASSPDRVRNNEQFF. The CDR3 coding sequence is TGTGCCAGCAGCCCCGACAGGGTGCGTAATAATGAGCAGTTCTTC.